The present T cell receptor (beta chain) was sequenced within a study of T cells in Graves' hyperthyroidism and ophthalmopathy. Study summary: Peripheral blood samples were taken at initial diagnosis, prior to any treatment.

Patients between 18 and 65 years old had hyperthyroidism, newly diagnosed and lasting under 2 months. Researchers took RNA transcripts and amplified the TCR beta CDR3 regions from them. With the HTBI primer set, the TCR CDR3 went through a first round of RT-PCR. TCRdb re-analysed the multiplex PCR reads in MiXCR, keeping a single row per CDR3 protein. The table records fewer than 800,000 distinct CDR3 sequences, around 15% of them present only once. The V segment lost 4 bases and the J segment 2 bases; nucleotides outside the gene matches: 5. This CDR3 contains 15 residues. The germline gives CDR1 LNHDA, CDR2 SQIVND (reference sequence). This clonotype was seen a handful of times. Its antigen remains unidentified. Notes on the study in general: Classification by a 13 V-J model distinguished ophthalmopathy from stable hyperthyroidism.

The specimen sequenced was blood. The V call is TRBV19, the J call TRBJ2-7, with 10 bases matching TRBD2. This clonotype originated in a man aged 18 to 29 with Graves' hyperthyroidism. The CDR3 region has the DNA TGTGCCAGTAGTAAGATTACTAGCGGGGCCTACGAGCAGTACTTC. This sequence encodes CASSKITSGAYEQYF.